This T cell receptor beta chain stems from a study of blood T cell repertoires in COVID-19. Sequencing was performed with immunoSEQ multiplex PCR; in TCRdb, only in-frame clones are kept and a portion is missing. The sample shows around 350,000 clones, around nine tenths of them seen only once. CDR3 length: 13 residues. Germline V gene sequence: CDR1 SGHTA, CDR2 FQGTGA. V lost 2 bases, J lost 1 base, and 5 bases lay in between. The sequenced material came from peripheral blood. V gene TRBV7-3 combines with J gene TRBJ1-1; D unresolved. The sequence derives from a human donor in a cohort sampled during active COVID-19. DNA of the CDR3: TGTGCCAGCAGCTTATCGGGGAACACTGAAGCTTTCTTT. This codes for CASSLSGNTEAFF.